Below, 2 T cell receptor beta chains from the same sample are listed, as sequenced in a study of cytomegalovirus exposure and HLA in healthy donors. The PCR made use of 60 Vbeta and 13 Jbeta primers. Clones were sequenced by immunoSEQ multiplex PCR, and TCRdb holds only the in-frame ones, with some missing. Among under 150,000 clones listed, around 80% were seen once. The material sequenced was PBMCs. These receptors were taken from a male donor in good health and CMV-seronegative.

There are a few counts of this clone. The chain has TRBV11-3 and TRBJ2-5; 8 nucleotides align to TRBD2. The CDR3 is made up of 17 amino acids. The ends lost 1 base at V and 5 bases at J; junction bases unmatched: 12. Germline CDR1 is SGHNT and CDR2 is YENEEA. Here the CDR3 reads CASSLVSSSGGWETQYF. The CDR3 DNA reads TGTGCCAGCAGCTTAGTATCGAGCAGCGGGGGTTGGGAGACCCAGTACTTC.

The chain recombines TRBV11-2 with TRBJ2-1, with 7 bases fitting TRBD2. The ends lost 5 bases at V and 11 bases at J; junction bases unmatched: 21. CDR1 is SGHAT, CDR2 FQNNGV, per germline. The CDR3 is 17 amino acids. In DNA form, the CDR3 reads TGTGCCAGCAGCCCCCCAGATGGACGGGAGGATTTTGGGAAGCAGTTCTTC. Translation gives CASSPPDGREDFGKQFF.